Sequencing of this T cell receptor (beta chain) was carried out in a study of blood T cell repertoires in COVID-19. Overall study context: Samples came from the United States, Italy and Spain, spanning acute and convalescent COVID-19. PBMCs, B-cell-depleted T cells, or T cells were the source of the cDNA or gDNA that made up the material.

CDR3 length equals 12 residues. V was pared by 4 bases and J by 3 bases, with 7 bases between. The V gene's germline CDR1 is SGHNT and CDR2 YYREEE (reference sequence). Original data processing: Quantification of nucleated cells was approximated via reference gene primer amplification. Sequencing was performed with immunoSEQ multiplex PCR; in TCRdb, only in-frame clones are kept and a portion is missing. Clonal size and the V and J genes are those of that table, whereas D and trimming came from the DNA. Of 190,000 or so clones listed, approximately 85% are singletons. The source material was peripheral blood. This TCR derives from a woman at least 80 years old with acute or convalescent COVID-19. V usage is TRBV5-4 and J usage is TRBJ1-2; D perhaps matches TRBD1 (5 bases). Written as DNA, the CDR3 is TGTGCCAGCAGCCCGGGGGACTATGGCTACACCTTC. Protein product: CASSPGDYGYTF.